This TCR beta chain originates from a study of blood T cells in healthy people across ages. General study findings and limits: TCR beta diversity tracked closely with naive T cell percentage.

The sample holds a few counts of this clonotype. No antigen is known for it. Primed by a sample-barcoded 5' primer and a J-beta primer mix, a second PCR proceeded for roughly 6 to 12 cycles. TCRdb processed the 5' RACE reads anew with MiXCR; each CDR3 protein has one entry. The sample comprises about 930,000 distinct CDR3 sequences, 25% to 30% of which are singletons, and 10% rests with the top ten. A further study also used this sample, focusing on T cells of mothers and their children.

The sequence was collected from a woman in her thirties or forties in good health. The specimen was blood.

This CDR3 reads CSALRFQEGGEKLFF. The CDR3 DNA reads TGCAGCGCACTCAGGTTCCAAGAGGGAGGCGAAAAACTGTTTTTT. The chain has TRBV29-1 and TRBJ1-4; D unclear. V was trimmed by 7 bases and J by 8 bases, leaving 23 bases between them. Germline V gene sequence: CDR1 SQVTM, CDR2 ANQGSEA. This CDR3 spans 15 amino acids.